This T cell receptor beta chain emerged from a study of graft-versus-host responses after intestinal transplantation. As for the study in general: Each patient got anti-thymocyte globulin induction, then tacrolimus and steroids for around 3 years. Whole-study findings and limits: Those patients showing graft-donor T cell macrochimerism displayed high graft-versus-host to host-versus-graft clonal ratios in allografts. Investigators detected GvH clones in recipient marrow, with some emerging earlier in ileum or blood. Declining HvG levels early post-transplant were linked to peak circulating GvH clone levels.

Trimming pared 2 bases from V and 5 bases from J, leaving 12 bases between. The CDR3 runs 14 residues. The germline V gene has CDR1 MNHEY and CDR2 SVGAGI. About this clone: The antigen remains unidentified. At the DNA level, this CDR3 is encoded by other sequences in the same sample as well.

Assay used: immunoSEQ multiplex PCR; TCRdb lists only in-frame clones, some missing. The sample includes just over 95,000 clones, approximately 90% of them seen just once. The sequence was obtained from a human donor who received an intestinal transplant. The rearrangement uses TRBV6-5 and TRBJ1-1, with a tentative D call TRBD1 (5 bases). Source: unstimulated CD4+ T cells sorted from spleen or lymph node cells, taken before intestinal transplant. CDR3 loop: CASSYRQGGTEAFF. The CDR3 DNA reads TGTGCCAGCAGTTACCGGCAGGGAGGTACTGAAGCTTTCTTT.